The T cell receptor beta chain described here comes from a study of CD8+CD57+ T cells in acquired aplastic anemia. Germline V lookup: CDR1 SGDLS, CDR2 YYNGEE. The CDR3 length is 14 residues. V lost 4 bases and J lost 7, with 15 bases in between. Selection for sequencing was limited to patients who had shown CD8+CD57+ cell expansion by flow cytometry. TCR beta VDJ and CDR3 profiling used genomic DNA as template. TCRdb re-derived calls from the reads in MiXCR, one entry per CDR3 protein. This sample has around 200,000 distinct CDR3 sequences, with less than 50% found just once. This clonotype occurred many times.

The source of this sequence is a human donor with aplastic anemia. The chain combines TRBV9 with TRBJ2-1; D remains ambiguous. The sequencing sample was made of sorted CD4+, CD8+, or CD8+CD57+ T cells (not recorded which) from PBMCs. CDR3 bases: TGTGCCAGCAGCCCCTTGGCCACAAGAAATGAGCAGTTCTTC. As protein: CASSPLATRNEQFF.